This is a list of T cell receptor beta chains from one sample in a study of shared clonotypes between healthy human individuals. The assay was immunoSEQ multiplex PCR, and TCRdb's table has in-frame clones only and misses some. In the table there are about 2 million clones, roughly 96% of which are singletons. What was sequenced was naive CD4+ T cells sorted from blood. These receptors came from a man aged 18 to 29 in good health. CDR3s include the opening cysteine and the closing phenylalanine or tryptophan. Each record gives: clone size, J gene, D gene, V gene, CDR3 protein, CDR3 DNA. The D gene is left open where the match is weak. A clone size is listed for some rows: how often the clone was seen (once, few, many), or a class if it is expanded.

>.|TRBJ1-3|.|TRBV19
CASIQGSSGNTIYF
TGTGCCAGTATACAGGGAAGCTCTGGAAACACCATATATTTT
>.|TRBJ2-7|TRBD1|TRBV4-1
CASSQGQGVSYEQYF
TGCGCCAGCAGCCAGGGACAGGGGGTTTCCTACGAGCAGTACTTC
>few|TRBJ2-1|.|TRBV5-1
CASSLEGSSYNEQFF
TGCGCCAGCAGCTTGGAGGGTAGCTCCTACAATGAGCAGTTCTTC
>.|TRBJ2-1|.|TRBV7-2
CASSPQPSYNEQFF
TGTGCCAGCAGCCCCCAGCCCTCCTACAATGAGCAGTTCTTC
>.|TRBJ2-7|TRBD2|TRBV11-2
CASSNRLAGPYEQYF
TGTGCCAGCAGCAACCGACTAGCGGGACCCTACGAGCAGTACTTC
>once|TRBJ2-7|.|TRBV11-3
CASSSRGAFGEQYF
TGTGCCAGCAGCTCAAGGGGAGCTTTCGGCGAGCAGTACTTC
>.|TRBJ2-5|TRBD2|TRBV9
CASSTLGLAGGLGETQYF
TGTGCCAGCAGCACACTGGGACTAGCGGGGGGTTTGGGAGAGACCCAGTACTTC
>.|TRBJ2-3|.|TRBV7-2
CASSPWEGTDTQYF
TGTGCCAGCAGCCCTTGGGAAGGCACAGATACGCAGTATTTT
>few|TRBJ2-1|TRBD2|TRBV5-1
CASSKTSGGSYNEQFF
TGCGCCAGCAGCAAGACTAGCGGGGGGTCTTACAATGAGCAGTTCTTC
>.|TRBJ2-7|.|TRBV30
CAWSVGLGRPYF
TGTGCCTGGAGTGTAGGTTTAGGACGGCCGTACTTC
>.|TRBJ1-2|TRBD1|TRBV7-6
CAATTGNFYGYTF
TGTGCGGCTACGACAGGGAACTTTTATGGCTACACCTTC
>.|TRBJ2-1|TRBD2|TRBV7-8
CASSLARRTGRDNEQFF
TGTGCCAGCAGCTTAGCCCGGAGGACGGGGAGGGACAATGAGCAGTTCTTC
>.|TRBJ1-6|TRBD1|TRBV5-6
CASSFDTGGPNSPLHF
TGTGCCAGCAGCTTCGATACAGGGGGCCCCAATTCACCCCTCCACTTT
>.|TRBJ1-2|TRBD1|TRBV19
CASSPQPGQGSYGYTF
TGTGCCAGTAGCCCGCAGCCGGGACAGGGATCCTATGGCTACACCTTC
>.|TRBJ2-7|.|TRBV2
CASSRGPGGEQYF
TGTGCCAGCAGTAGGGGACCCGGCGGGGAGCAGTACTTC
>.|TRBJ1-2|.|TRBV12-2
CASRPRQLANYGYTF
TGTGCAAGTCGCCCAAGACAGCTAGCTAACTATGGCTACACCTTC
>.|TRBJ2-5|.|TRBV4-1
CASSQVRVQETQYF
TGCGCCAGCAGCCAAGTCAGGGTCCAAGAGACCCAGTACTTC
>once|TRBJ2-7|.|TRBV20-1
CSAAGAGTSYF
TGCAGTGCTGCAGGTGCCGGGACTTCGTACTTC
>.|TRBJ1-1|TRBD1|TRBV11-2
CASSFPDRVNTEAFF
TGTGCCAGCAGCTTCCCCGACAGGGTGAACACTGAAGCTTTCTTT
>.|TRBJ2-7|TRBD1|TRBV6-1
CASSFEGQGLSEQYF
TGTGCCAGCTCCTTTGAGGGACAGGGCCTTTCGGAGCAGTACTTC
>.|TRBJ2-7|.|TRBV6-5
CASSPREGRYEQYF
TGTGCCAGCAGTCCCCGAGAGGGGAGGTACGAGCAGTACTTC
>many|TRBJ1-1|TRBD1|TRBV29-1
CSVASGGNTEAFF
TGCAGCGTTGCATCAGGGGGCAACACTGAAGCTTTCTTT
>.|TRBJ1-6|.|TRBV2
CASRPPGRNNSPLHF
TGTGCCAGCAGGCCCCCGGGACGTAATAATTCACCCCTCCACTTT
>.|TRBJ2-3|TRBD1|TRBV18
CASSHYGQGSTDTQYF
TGTGCCAGCTCACATTACGGACAGGGGAGCACAGATACGCAGTATTTT
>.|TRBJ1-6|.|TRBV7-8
CASSSDGQLRHDYNSPLHF
TGTGCCAGCAGCTCAGACGGACAGTTAAGACACGACTATAATTCACCCCTCCACTTT
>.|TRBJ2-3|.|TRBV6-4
CASSDSERADTQYF
TGTGCCAGCAGTGACTCCGAGCGAGCAGATACGCAGTATTTT
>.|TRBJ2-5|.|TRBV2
CASSEGGWQETQYF
TGTGCCAGCAGTGAAGGGGGGTGGCAAGAGACCCAGTACTTC
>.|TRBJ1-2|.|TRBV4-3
CASSQGQISEVYGYTF
TGCGCCAGCAGCCAAGGACAGATCTCGGAGGTATATGGCTACACCTTC
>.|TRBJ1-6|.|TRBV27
CASSLWAQNSPLHF
TGTGCCAGCAGTTTGTGGGCCCAGAATTCACCCCTCCACTTT
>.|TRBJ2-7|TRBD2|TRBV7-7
CASSLGLAGDEQYF
TGTGCTAGCAGCTTGGGACTAGCGGGAGACGAGCAGTACTTC
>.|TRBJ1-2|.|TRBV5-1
CASSLGRVPDYGYTF
TGCGCCAGCAGCTTGGGCAGGGTGCCTGACTATGGCTACACCTTC
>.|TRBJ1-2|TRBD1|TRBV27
CASSSRQGTFYGYTF
TGTGCCAGCAGTTCCCGACAGGGCACCTTCTATGGCTACACCTTC
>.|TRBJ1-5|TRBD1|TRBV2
CASSDTTGGIQPQHF
TGTGCCAGCAGTGACACGACAGGGGGTATTCAGCCCCAGCATTTT
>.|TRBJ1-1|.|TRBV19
CASSRLESNTEAFF
TGTGCCAGTAGTAGGTTGGAGTCGAACACTGAAGCTTTCTTT
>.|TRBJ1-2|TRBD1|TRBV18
CASSAVPGQGYTF
TGTGCCAGCTCAGCCGTCCCGGGACAGGGCTACACCTTC
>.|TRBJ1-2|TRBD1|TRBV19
CASSIADRDYGYTF
TGTGCCAGTAGTATAGCGGACAGGGACTATGGCTACACCTTC
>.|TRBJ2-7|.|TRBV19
CASRSDRASYEQYF
TGTGCCAGTAGGTCGGACAGAGCCTCCTACGAGCAGTACTTC
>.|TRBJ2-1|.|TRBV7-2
CASSLGGTRSYNEQFF
TGTGCCAGCAGCTTAGGGGGTACTAGGTCCTACAATGAGCAGTTCTTC
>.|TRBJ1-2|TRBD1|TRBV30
CAWSTGGGYTF
TGTGCCTGGAGTACAGGGGGCGGCTACACCTTC
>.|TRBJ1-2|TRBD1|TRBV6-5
CASTPIGGAGYGYTF
TGTGCCAGCACCCCGATAGGGGGCGCCGGCTATGGCTACACCTTC
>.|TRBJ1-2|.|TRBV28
CASSLGRAHYGYTF
TGTGCCAGCAGTTTGGGCAGGGCTCACTATGGCTACACCTTC
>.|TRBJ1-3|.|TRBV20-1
CSAISGNTIYF
TGCAGTGCGATCTCTGGAAACACCATATATTTT
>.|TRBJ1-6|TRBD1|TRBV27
CASSSPGQGRDNSPLHF
TGTGCCAGCAGTTCCCCGGGACAGGGTAGGGATAATTCACCCCTCCACTTT
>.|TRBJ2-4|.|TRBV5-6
CASSRDVPKNIQYF
TGTGCCAGCAGCCGGGACGTTCCCAAAAACATTCAGTACTTC
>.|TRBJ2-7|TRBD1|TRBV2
CASSRQGSSYEQYF
TGTGCCAGCAGCCGACAGGGGAGCTCCTACGAGCAGTACTTC
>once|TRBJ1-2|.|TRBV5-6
CASKRTLATGYTF
TGTGCCAGCAAAAGGACGTTGGCGACAGGCTACACCTTC
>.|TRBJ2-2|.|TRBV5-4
CASSLGSTGELFF
TGTGCCAGCAGCTTGGGAAGCACCGGGGAGCTGTTTTTT
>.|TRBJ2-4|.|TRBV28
CASRPMDKNIQYF
TGTGCCAGCAGGCCGATGGACAAAAACATTCAGTACTTC
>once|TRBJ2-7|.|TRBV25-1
CASSETGTKKSYEQYF
TGTGCCAGCAGTGAAACCGGGACCAAGAAGTCCTACGAGCAGTACTTC
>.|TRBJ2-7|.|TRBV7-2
CASSLTGYGEQYF
TGTGCCAGCAGCTTAACCGGGTATGGCGAGCAGTACTTC
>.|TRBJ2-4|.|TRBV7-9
CASSPSRAKNIQYF
TGTGCCAGCAGCCCCTCTAGAGCCAAAAACATTCAGTACTTC
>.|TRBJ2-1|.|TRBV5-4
CASSFGDSLDEQFF
TGTGCCAGCAGCTTTGGCGATAGCTTGGATGAGCAGTTCTTC
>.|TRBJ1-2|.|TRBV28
CASSSEAVLNYGYTF
TGTGCCAGCAGCTCCGAGGCGGTCCTTAACTATGGCTACACCTTC
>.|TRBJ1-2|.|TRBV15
CATSREPEANYGYTF
TGTGCCACCAGCAGAGAACCCGAAGCTAACTATGGCTACACCTTC
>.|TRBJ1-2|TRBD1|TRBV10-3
CAISTGGGNYGYTF
TGTGCCATCAGTACAGGGGGAGGTAACTATGGCTACACCTTC